This T cell receptor (beta chain) derives from a study of cytomegalovirus exposure and HLA in healthy donors. A word on this clone: Its antigen is unidentified.

Primers for the PCR totalled 60 Vbeta and 13 Jbeta. The assay was immunoSEQ multiplex PCR, and TCRdb's table has in-frame clones only and misses some. Of about 160,000 clones in the sample, 75% were seen once. There were likely unrecorded immune exposures, though donors were nominally healthy when sampled. The study's findings and limits: Presence/absence results assume similar sequencing depth per donor, which may not hold. Rates of TCR association differed by HLA locus in a later analysis, with DRB1 highest and HLA-C lowest. Among TCR beta chains of equal frequency, HLA-associated ones were more clonally expanded in a later analysis.

The sequenced sample was PBMCs. This TCR was sampled from a woman aged 50 to 60 in good health and CMV-seropositive.

This CDR3 is CASSSSGSNTEAFF. The CDR3 DNA sequence: TGCGCCAGCAGCTCTTCCGGGAGTAACACTGAAGCTTTCTTT. This chain links TRBV5-1 with TRBJ1-1; D remains unclear. CDR1 and CDR2 from the germline V gene are SGHRS and YFSETQ. The CDR3 length is 14 residues. Trimming removed 3 bases from V and 2 bases from J, with 11 bases in between.